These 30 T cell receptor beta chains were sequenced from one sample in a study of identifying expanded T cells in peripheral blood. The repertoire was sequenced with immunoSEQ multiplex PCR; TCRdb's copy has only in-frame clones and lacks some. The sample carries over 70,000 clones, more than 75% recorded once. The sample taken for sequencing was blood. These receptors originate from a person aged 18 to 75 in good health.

CDR3 protein: CASSPFESINEKLFF. In DNA form, the CDR3 reads TGTGCCAGTAGTCCCTTCGAGTCTATTAATGAAAAACTGTTTTTT. The V call is TRBV19, the J call TRBJ1-4; D remains ambiguous. Germline CDR1 and CDR2: LNHDA and SQIVND (reference sequence). Trimming took off 5 bases at V and 4 bases at J, with 14 bases between the two ends. The CDR3 spans 15 residues.

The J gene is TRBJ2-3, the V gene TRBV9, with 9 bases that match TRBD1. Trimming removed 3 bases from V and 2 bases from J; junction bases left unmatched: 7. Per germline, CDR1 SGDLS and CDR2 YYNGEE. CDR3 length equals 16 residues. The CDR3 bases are TGTGCCAGCAGCGCAAATACAGGGGGCCTCACAGATACGCAGTATTTT. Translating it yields CASSANTGGLTDTQYF.

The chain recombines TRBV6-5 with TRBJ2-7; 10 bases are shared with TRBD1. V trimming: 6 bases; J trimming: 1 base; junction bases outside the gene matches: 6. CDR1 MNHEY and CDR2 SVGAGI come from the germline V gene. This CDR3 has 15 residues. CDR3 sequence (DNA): TGTGCCAGCAGCTCCGGGACAGGGGATTCCTACGAGCAGTACTTC. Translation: CASSSGTGDSYEQYF.

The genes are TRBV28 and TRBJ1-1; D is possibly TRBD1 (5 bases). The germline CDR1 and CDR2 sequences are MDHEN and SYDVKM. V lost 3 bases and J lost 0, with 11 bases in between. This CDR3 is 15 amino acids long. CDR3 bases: TGTGCCAGCAGTTTTGCGAGGGACTTGAACACTGAAGCTTTCTTT. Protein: CASSFARDLNTEAFF.

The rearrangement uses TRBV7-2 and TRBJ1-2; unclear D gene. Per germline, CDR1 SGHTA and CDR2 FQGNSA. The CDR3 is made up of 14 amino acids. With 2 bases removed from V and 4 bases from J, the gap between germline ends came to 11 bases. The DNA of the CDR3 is TGTGCCAGCAGCTTAATCGCAAGGCCCTATGGCTACACCTTC. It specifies CASSLIARPYGYTF.

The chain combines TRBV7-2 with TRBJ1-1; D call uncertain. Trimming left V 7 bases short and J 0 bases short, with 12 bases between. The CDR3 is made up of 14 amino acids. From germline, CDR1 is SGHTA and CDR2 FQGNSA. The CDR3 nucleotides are TGTGCCAGCATCCCCGGACGGATGAACACTGAAGCTTTCTTT. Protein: CASIPGRMNTEAFF.

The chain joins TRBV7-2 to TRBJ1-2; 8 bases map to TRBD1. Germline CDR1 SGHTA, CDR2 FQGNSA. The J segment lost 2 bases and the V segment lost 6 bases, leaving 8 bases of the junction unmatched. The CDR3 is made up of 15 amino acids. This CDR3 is CASRWTGKLNYGYTF. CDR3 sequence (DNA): TGTGCCAGCAGGTGGACAGGGAAACTCAACTATGGCTACACCTTC.

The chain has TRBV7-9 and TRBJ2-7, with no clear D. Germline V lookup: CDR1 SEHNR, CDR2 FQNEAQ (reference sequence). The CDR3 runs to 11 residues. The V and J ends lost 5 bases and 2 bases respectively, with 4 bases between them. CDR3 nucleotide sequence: TGTGCCAGCAGCCGGACCTACGAGCAGTACTTC. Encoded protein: CASSRTYEQYF.

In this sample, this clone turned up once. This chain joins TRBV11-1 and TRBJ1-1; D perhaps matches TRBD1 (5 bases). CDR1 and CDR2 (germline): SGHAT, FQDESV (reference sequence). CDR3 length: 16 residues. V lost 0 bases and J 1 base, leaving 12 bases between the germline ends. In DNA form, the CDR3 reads TGTGCCAGCAGCTTAGCGGGCCGGGACCCGAACACTGAAGCTTTCTTT. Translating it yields CASSLAGRDPNTEAFF.

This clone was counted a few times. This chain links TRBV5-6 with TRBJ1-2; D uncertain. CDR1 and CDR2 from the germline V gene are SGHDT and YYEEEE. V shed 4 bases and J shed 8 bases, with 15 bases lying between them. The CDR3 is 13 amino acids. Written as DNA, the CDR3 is TGTGCCAGCAGCACTACTACCCCGTCCGGCTACACCTTC. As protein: CASSTTTPSGYTF.

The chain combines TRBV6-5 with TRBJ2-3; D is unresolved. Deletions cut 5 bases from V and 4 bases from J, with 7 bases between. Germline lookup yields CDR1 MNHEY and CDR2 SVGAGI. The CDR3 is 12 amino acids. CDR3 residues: CASSLNADTQYF. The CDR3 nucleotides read TGTGCCAGCAGTCTCAATGCAGATACGCAGTATTTT.

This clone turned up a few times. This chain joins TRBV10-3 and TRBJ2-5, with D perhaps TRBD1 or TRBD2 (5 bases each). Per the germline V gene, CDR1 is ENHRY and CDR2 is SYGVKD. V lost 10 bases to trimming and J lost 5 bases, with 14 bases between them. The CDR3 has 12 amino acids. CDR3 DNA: TGTGCCACACTGGGACCTGCGGAGACCCAGTACTTC. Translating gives CATLGPAETQYF.

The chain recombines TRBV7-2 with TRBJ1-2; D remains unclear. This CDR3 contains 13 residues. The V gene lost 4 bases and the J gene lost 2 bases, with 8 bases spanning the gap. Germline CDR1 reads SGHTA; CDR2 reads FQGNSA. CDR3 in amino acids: CASSSTTNYGYTF. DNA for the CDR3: TGTGCCAGCAGCTCAACGACCAACTATGGCTACACCTTC.

CDR3 protein: CASSAGGGNEQYF. The CDR3 nucleotides read TGTGCCAGCAGCGCGGGGGGAGGGAACGAGCAGTACTTC. This rearrangement joins TRBV9 to TRBJ2-7, with 7 bases matching TRBD2. This CDR3 contains 13 residues. V gave up 3 bases and J gave up 5 bases; unmatched junction bases: 5. Germline V gene sequence: CDR1 SGDLS, CDR2 YYNGEE.

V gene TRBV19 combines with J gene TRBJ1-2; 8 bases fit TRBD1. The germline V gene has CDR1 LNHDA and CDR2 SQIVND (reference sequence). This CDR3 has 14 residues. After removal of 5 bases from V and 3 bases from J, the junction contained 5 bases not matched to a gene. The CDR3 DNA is TGTGCCAGTAGTCTTCACAGGGGGGACTATGGCTACACCTTC. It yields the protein CASSLHRGDYGYTF.

CDR3 DNA sequence: TGCGCCAGCAGCCCCTCAGACAGGGGCTATGGCTACACCTTC. Encoded protein: CASSPSDRGYGYTF. The chain joins TRBV4-3 to TRBJ1-2; 8 nucleotides agree with TRBD1. In germline, CDR1 is LGHNA, CDR2 YSLEER. The CDR3 consists of 14 residues. Trimming cost V 4 bases and J 4 bases; bases outside gene matches: 5.

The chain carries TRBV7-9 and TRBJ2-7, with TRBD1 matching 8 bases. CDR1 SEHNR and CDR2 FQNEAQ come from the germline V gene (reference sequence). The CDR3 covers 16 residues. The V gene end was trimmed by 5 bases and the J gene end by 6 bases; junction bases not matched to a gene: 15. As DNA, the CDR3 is TGTGCCAGCAGCCAAAGGCTCGACAGGGGACGGAGCGAGCAGTACTTC. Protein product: CASSQRLDRGRSEQYF.

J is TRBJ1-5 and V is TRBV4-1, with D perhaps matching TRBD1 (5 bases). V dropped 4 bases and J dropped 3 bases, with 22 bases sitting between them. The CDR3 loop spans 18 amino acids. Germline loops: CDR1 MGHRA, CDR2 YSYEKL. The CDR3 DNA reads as TGCGCCAGCAGCCCCCGGGTTTCGGGAGGGGAATACAATCAGCCCCAGCATTTT. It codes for CASSPRVSGGEYNQPQHF.

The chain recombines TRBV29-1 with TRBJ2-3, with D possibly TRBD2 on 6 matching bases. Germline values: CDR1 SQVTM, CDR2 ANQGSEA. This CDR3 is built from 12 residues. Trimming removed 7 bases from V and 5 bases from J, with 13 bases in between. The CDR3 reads CSGGTVGDTQYF. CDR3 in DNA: TGCAGCGGCGGGACGGTGGGAGATACGCAGTATTTT.

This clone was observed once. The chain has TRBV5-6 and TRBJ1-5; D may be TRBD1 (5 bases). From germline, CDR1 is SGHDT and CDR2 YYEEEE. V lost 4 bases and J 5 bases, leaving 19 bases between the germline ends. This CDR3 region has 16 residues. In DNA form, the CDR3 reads TGTGCCAGCAGCACGTATGGGACGGACCGTCATCAGCCCCAGCATTTT. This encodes CASSTYGTDRHQPQHF.

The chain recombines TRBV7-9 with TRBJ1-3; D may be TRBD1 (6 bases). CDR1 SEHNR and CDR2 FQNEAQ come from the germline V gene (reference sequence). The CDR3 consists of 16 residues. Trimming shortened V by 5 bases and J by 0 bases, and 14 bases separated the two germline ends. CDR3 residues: CASSPRQAYSGNTIYF. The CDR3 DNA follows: TGTGCCAGCAGCCCCCGACAGGCCTACTCTGGAAACACCATATATTTT.

CDR3 nucleotide sequence: TGTGCCAGCAGCGTAGGGGTGTCCAGCACTGAAGCTTTCTTT. Its protein product is CASSVGVSSTEAFF. This rearrangement joins TRBV9 to TRBJ1-1, with D hard to call. V lost 0 bases to trimming and J lost 4 bases, with 10 bases between them. The CDR3 runs 14 residues. Germline assignment: CDR1 SGDLS and CDR2 YYNGEE.

CDR3 protein: CASSYSGLAATYEQYF. The CDR3 coding sequence is TGTGCCAGCAGTTACTCGGGTCTAGCGGCCACCTACGAGCAGTACTTC. V is TRBV6-6 and J is TRBJ2-7; TRBD2 agrees at 7 bases. The J segment lost 2 bases and the V segment lost 0 bases, leaving 7 bases of the junction unmatched. Germline assignment: CDR1 MNHNY and CDR2 SVGAGI (reference sequence). The CDR3 covers 16 residues.

The CDR3 bases are TGTGCCAGCTCACCGCGCTGGGAGAACACTGAAGCTTTCTTT. Encoded protein: CASSPRWENTEAFF. J is TRBJ1-1 and V is TRBV18, with D uncertain. The germline V gene encodes CDR1 KGHSH and CDR2 LQKENI. CDR3 length: 14 amino acids. V was shortened by 3 bases and J by 1 base, with 9 bases between the two germline ends.

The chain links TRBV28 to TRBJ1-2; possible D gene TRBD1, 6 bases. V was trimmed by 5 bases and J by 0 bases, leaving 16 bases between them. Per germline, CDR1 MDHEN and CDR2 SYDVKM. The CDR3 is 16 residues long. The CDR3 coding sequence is TGTGCCAGCAGTCCGCTGACAGGCAAGGCTAACTATGGCTACACCTTC. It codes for CASSPLTGKANYGYTF.

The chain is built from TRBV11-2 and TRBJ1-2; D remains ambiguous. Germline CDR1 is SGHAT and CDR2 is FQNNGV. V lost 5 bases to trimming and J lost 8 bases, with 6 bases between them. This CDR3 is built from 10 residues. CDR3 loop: CASSPGGYTF. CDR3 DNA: TGTGCCAGCAGCCCTGGAGGCTACACCTTC.

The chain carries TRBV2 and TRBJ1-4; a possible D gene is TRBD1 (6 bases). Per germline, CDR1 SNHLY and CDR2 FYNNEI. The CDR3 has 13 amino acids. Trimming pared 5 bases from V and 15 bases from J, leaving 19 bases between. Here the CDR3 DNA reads TGTGCCAGCAGTTTTGGACAGCCCGACACGGTGTTTTTT. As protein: CASSFGQPDTVFF.

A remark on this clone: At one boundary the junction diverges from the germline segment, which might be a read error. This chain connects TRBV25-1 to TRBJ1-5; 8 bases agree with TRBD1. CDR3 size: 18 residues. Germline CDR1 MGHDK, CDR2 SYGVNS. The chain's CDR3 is CASRVSGQGILGNQPQHF. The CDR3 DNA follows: TGTGCAAGCAGAGTATCAGGACAGGGAATTTTGGGCAATCAGCCCCAGCATTTT.

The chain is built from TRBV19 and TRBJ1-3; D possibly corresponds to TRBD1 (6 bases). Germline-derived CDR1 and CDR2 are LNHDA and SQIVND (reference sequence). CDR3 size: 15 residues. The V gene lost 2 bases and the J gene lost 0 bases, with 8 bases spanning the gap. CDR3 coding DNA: TGTGCCAGTAGTATAAGGACAGCCTCTGGAAACACCATATATTTT. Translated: CASSIRTASGNTIYF. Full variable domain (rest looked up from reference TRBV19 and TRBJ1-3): DGGITQSPKYLFRKEGQNVTLSCEQNLNHDAMYWYRQDPGQGLRLIYYSQIVNDFQKGDIAEGYSVSREKKESFPLTVTSAQKNPTAFYLCASSIRTASGNTIYFGEGSWLTVV.

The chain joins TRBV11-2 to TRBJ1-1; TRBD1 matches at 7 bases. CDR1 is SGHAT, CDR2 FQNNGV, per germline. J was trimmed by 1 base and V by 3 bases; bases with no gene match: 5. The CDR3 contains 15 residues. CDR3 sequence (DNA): TGTGCCAGCAGCTTCTCGGGACAGTCGAACACTGAAGCTTTCTTT. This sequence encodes CASSFSGQSNTEAFF.